The clone carrying this T cell receptor (beta chain) has just a few counts. Amplified regions were TCR beta CDR3 sequences from RNA transcripts. During a first-round RT-PCR of the TCR CDR3, the HTBI primer set was used. Using its own MiXCR run on the multiplex PCR reads, TCRdb lists one record per CDR3 protein. The sample records around 290,000 distinct CDR3 sequences, about 17% being singletons. The V gene end was trimmed by 6 bases and the J gene end by 7 bases; junction bases not matched to a gene: 13. The length of the CDR3 is 15 residues. Germline V gene data show CDR1 as MNHEY and CDR2 as SMNVEV (reference sequence). This sample is drawn from a study of T cells in Graves' hyperthyroidism and ophthalmopathy. Diagnoses used clinical symptoms, serum thyroxine and TRAb, thyroid ultrasound and orbital computed tomography.

The sequence came from a woman in her sixties with Graves' ophthalmopathy. The rearrangement links TRBV27 to TRBJ1-2, with TRBD1 identical over 8 bases. Material for sequencing was blood. CDR3 nucleotide sequence: TGTGCCAGCAGCCCTAGACAGGGGAAGATTGTTGGCTACACCTTC. Its protein product is CASSPRQGKIVGYTF.